This T cell receptor (beta chain) appears in the sequencing data of a study of blood T cell repertoires in COVID-19. For the study at large: Donors in the United States, Italy and Spain gave samples during acute or convalescent COVID-19. The analysed material was cDNA or gDNA that came from T cells, B-cell-depleted T cells, or PBMCs.

Germline CDR1 SQVTM, CDR2 ANQGSEA. CDR3 length equals 13 residues. J was trimmed by 5 bases and V by 7 bases; bases with no gene match: 6. Original data processing: Reference gene primers were amplified, and this amplification served to estimate nucleated cell counts. Sequencing was performed with immunoSEQ multiplex PCR; in TCRdb, only in-frame clones are kept and a portion is missing. V and J calls and clone size are given by that table; D and trimming were obtained from the DNA. There are about 190,000 clones in the sample; approximately 84% occur only once, and around 5.2% lies in the top ten. This receptor was obtained from a woman older than 75 with acute or convalescent COVID-19. The genes are TRBV29-1 and TRBJ2-5; 11 bases fit TRBD1. The sequenced material came from peripheral blood. Here the CDR3 reads CSGGQGAKETQYF. The CDR3, as DNA: TGCAGCGGTGGACAGGGGGCAAAGGAGACCCAGTACTTC.